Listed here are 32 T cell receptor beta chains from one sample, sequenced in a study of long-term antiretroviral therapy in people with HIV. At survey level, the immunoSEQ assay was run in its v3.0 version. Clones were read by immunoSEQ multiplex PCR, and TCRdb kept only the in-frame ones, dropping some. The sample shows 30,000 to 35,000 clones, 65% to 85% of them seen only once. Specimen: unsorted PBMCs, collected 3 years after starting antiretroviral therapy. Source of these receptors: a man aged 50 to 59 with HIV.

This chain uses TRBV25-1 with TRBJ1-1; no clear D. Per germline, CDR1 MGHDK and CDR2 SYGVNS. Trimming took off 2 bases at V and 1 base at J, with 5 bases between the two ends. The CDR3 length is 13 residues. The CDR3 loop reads CASSEQENTEAFF. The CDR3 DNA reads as TGTGCCAGCAGTGAACAGGAGAACACTGAAGCTTTCTTT.

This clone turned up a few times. For the CDR3, the DNA is TGTGCCAGTAGTACCCGGACAGGATTAATCTATGGCTACACCTTC. Translated, it gives CASSTRTGLIYGYTF. The genes are TRBV19 and TRBJ1-2; 7 bases align to TRBD1. The CDR3 sequence is 15 residues long. Germline lookup yields CDR1 LNHDA and CDR2 SQIVND (reference sequence). J lost 4 bases, V lost 4 bases, and 9 bases had no gene match. Full variable domain (rest looked up from reference TRBV19 and TRBJ1-2): DGGITQSPKYLFRKEGQNVTLSCEQNLNHDAMYWYRQDPGQGLRLIYYSQIVNDFQKGDIAEGYSVSREKKESFPLTVTSAQKNPTAFYLCASSTRTGLIYGYTFGSGTRLTVV.

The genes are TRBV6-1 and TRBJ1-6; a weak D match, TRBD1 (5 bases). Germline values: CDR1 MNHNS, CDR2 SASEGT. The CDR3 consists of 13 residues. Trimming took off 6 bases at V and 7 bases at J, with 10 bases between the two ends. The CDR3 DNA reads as TGTGCCAGCAGCAATTGGGGGAATTCACCCCTCCACTTT. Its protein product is CASSNWGNSPLHF.

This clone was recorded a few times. Written as DNA, the CDR3 is TGTGCCAGCAGCTTAGGGACAACCTATGGCTACACCTTC. This codes for CASSLGTTYGYTF. The V gene is TRBV7-9, the J gene TRBJ1-2; weak D call: TRBD1 (5 bases). Trimming took off 1 base at V and 4 bases at J, with 7 bases between the two ends. Germline assignment: CDR1 SEHNR and CDR2 FQNEAQ (reference sequence). This CDR3 has 13 amino acids.

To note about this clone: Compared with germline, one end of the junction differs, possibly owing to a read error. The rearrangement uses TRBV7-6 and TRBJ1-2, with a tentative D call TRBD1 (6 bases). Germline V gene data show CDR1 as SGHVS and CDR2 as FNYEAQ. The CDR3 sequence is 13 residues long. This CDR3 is CASSLAAGAPSNF. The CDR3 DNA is TGTGCCAGCAGCTTAGCAGCGGGGGCGCCCTCCAACTTC.

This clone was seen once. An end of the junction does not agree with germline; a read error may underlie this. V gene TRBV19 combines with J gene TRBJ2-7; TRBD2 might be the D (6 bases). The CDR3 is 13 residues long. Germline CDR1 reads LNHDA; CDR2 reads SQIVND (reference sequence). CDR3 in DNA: TGTGCAAGTAGTATAGCGGAGGGAAGAGAGCAGTACTTC. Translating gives CASSIAEGREQYF.

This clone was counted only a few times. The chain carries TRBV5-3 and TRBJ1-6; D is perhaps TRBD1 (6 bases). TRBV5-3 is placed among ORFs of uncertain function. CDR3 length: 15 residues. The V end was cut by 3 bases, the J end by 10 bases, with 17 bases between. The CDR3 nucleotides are TGTGCCAGAAGCTCGAGAGTACAGGGCTCGTCACCCCTCCACTTT. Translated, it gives CARSSRVQGSSPLHF.

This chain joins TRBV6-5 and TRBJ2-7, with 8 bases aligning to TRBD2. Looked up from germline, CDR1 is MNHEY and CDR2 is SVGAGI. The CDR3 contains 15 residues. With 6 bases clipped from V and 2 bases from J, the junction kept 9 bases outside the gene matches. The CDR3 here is CASSPTQAGAYEQYF. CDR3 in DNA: TGTGCCAGCAGCCCCACCCAAGCGGGAGCCTACGAGCAGTACTTC.

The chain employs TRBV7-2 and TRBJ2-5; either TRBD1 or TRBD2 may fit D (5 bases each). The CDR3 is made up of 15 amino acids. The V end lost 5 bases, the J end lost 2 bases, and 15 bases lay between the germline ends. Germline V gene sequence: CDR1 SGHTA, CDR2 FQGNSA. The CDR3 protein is CASSRWRTLQETQYF. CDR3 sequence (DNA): TGTGCCAGCAGCCGCTGGAGGACACTACAAGAGACCCAGTACTTC.

DNA of the CDR3: TGTGCCAGCAGTTTCGGGGGCACGTATAGCAATCAGCCCCAGCATTTT. Its translation: CASSFGGTYSNQPQHF. This chain joins TRBV28 and TRBJ1-5, with a tentative D call TRBD1 (6 bases). CDR1 is MDHEN and CDR2 is SYDVKM in the germline V gene. This CDR3 contains 16 residues. Trimming removed 3 bases at V and 0 bases at J, with 12 bases between.

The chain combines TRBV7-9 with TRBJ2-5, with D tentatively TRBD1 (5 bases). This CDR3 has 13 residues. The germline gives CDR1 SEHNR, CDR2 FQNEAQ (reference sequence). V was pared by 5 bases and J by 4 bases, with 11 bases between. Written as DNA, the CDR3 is TGTGCCAGCAGCCGTTTTCAGGGAGAGACCCAGTACTTC. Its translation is CASSRFQGETQYF.

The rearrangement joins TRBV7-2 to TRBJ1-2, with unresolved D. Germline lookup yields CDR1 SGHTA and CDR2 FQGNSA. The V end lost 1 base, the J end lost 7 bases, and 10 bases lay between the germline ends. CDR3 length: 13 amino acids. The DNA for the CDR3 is TGTGCCAGCAGCTTAGGGTGGGGTCGTGGCTACACCTTC. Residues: CASSLGWGRGYTF.

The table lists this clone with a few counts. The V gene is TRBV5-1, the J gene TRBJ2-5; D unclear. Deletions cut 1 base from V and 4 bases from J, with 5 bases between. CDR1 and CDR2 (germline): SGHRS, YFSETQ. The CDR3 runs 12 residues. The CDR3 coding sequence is TGCGCCAGCAGCTTGAAGCCAGAGACCCAGTACTTC. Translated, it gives CASSLKPETQYF.

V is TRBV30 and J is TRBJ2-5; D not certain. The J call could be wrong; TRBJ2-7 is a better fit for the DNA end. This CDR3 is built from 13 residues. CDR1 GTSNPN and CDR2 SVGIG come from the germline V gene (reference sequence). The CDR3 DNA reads TGTGCCTGGAGTAGACCGAGCTCCTACGAGCAGTACTTC. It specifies CAWSRPSSYEQYF.

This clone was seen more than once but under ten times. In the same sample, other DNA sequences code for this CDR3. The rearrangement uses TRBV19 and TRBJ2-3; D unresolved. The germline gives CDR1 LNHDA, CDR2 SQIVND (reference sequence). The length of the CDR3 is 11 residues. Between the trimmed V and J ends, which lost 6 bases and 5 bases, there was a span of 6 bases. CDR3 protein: CASRVGDTQYF. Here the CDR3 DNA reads TGTGCCAGTAGAGTAGGAGATACGCAGTATTTT.

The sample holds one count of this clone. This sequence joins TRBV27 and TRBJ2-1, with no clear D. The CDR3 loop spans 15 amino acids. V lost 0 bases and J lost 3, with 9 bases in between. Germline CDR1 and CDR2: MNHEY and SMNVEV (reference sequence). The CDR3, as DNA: TGTGCCAGCAGTTTATCTCAAGACCTCTACAATGAGCAGTTCTTC. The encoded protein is CASSLSQDLYNEQFF.

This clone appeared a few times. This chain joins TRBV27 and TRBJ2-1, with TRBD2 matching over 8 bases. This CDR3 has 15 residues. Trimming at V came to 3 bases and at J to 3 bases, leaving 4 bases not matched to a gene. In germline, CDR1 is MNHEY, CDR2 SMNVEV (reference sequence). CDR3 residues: CASSFRGGNYNEQFF. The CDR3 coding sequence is TGTGCCAGCAGTTTCCGGGGGGGGAACTACAATGAGCAGTTCTTC.

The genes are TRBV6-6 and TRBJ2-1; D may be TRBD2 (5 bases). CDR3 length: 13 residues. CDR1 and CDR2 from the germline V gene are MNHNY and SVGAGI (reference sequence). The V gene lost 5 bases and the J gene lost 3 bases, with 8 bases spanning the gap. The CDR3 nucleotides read TGTGCCAGCAGTCCCGAGGGCTACAATGAGCAGTTCTTC. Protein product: CASSPEGYNEQFF.

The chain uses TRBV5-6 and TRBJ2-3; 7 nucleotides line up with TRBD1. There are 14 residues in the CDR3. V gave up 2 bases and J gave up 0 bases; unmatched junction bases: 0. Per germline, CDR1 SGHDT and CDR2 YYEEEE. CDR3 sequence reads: CASSFRGSTDTQYF. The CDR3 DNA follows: TGTGCCAGCAGCTTCAGGGGGAGCACAGATACGCAGTATTTT.

This CDR3 reads CASSPLDASNEQFF. The CDR3 DNA reads as TGCGCCAGCAGCCCCCTAGACGCTAGCAATGAGCAGTTCTTC. The chain is built from TRBV4-3 and TRBJ2-1; D unresolved. V was shortened by 4 bases and J by 6 bases, with 13 bases between the two germline ends. This CDR3 has 14 residues. The germline CDR1 and CDR2 sequences are LGHNA and YSLEER.

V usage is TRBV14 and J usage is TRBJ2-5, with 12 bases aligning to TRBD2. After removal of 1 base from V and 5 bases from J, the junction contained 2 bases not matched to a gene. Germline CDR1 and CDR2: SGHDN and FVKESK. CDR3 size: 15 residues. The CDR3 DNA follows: TGTGCCAGCAGCCAAGGACTAGCGGGAGTGGAGACCCAGTACTTC. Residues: CASSQGLAGVETQYF.

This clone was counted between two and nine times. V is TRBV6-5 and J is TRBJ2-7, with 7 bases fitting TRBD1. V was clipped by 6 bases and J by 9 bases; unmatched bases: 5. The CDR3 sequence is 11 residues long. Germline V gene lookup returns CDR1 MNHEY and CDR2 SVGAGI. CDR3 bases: TGTGCCAGCAGGACAGGGCTGTGGCAGTACTTC. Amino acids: CASRTGLWQYF.

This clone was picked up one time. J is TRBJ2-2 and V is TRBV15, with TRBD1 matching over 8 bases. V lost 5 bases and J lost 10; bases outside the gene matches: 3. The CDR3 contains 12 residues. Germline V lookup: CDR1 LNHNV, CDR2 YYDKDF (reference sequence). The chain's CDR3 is CATSGQGEELFF. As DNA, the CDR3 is TGTGCCACCAGCGGACAGGGAGAGGAGCTGTTTTTT. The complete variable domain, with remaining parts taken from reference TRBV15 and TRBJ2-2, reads DAMVIQNPRYQVTQFGKPVTLSCSQTLNHNVMYWYQQKSSQAPKLLFHYYDKDFNNEADTPDNFQSRRPNTSFCFLDIRSPGLGDTAMYLCATSGQGEELFFGEGSRLTVL.

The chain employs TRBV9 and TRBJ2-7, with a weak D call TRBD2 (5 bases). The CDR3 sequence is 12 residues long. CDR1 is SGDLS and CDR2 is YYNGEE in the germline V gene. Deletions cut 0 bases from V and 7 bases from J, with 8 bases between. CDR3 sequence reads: CASSVASGEQYF. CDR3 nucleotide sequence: TGTGCCAGCAGCGTAGCCTCGGGGGAGCAGTACTTC.

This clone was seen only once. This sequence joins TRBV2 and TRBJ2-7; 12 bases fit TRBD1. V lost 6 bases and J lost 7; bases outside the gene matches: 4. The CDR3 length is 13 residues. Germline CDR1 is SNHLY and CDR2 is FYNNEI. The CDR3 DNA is TGTGCCAGCAGCGGGACAGGGGGCGGAGAGCAGTACTTC. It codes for CASSGTGGGEQYF. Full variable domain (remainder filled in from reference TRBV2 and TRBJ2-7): EPEVTQTPSHQVTQMGQEVILRCVPISNHLYFYWYRQILGQKVEFLVSFYNNEISEKSEIFDDQFSVERPDGSNFTLKIRSTKLEDSAMYFCASSGTGGGEQYFGPGTRLTVT.

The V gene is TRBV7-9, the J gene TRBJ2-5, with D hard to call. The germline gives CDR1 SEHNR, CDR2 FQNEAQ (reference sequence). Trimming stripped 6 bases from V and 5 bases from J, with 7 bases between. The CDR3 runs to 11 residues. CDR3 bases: TGTGCCAGCAGGGGGTTGGAGACCCAGTACTTC. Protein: CASRGLETQYF.

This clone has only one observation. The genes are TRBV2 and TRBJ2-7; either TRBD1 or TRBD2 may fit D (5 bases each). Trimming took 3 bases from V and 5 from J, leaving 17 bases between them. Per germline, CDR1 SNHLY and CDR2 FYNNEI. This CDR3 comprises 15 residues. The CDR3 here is CASSDRWAGTNEQYF. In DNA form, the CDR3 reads TGTGCCAGCAGTGATAGGTGGGCAGGGACGAACGAGCAGTACTTC.

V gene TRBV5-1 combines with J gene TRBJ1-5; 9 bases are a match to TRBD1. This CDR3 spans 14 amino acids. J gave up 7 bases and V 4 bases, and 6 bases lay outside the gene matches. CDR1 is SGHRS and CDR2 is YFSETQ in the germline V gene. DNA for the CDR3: TGCGCCAGCAGCCCACAGGGGGCCGGGCAGCCCCAGCATTTT. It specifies CASSPQGAGQPQHF. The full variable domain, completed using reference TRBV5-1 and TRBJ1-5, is KAGVTQTPRYLIKTRGQQVTLSCSPISGHRSVSWYQQTPGQGLQFLFEYFSETQRNKGNFPGRFSGRQFSNSRSEMNVSTLELGDSALYLCASSPQGAGQPQHFGDGTRLSIL.

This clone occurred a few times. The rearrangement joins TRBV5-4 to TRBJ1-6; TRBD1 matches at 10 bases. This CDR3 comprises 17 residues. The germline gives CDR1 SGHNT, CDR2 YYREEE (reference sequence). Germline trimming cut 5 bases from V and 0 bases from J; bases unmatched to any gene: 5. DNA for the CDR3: TGTGCCAGCAGTAGGGGACAGGGGAGCTCCTATAATTCACCCCTCCACTTT. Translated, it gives CASSRGQGSSYNSPLHF. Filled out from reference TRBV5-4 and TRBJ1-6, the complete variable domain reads ETGVTQSPTHLIKTRGQQVTLRCSSQSGHNTVSWYQQALGQGPQFIFQYYREEENGRGNFPPRFSGLQFPNYSSELNVNALELDDSALYLCASSRGQGSSYNSPLHFGNGTRLTVT.

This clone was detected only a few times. CDR3 region: CASSDQREPDIQYF. Here the CDR3 DNA reads TGTGCCAGCAGCGACCAGCGGGAGCCTGACATTCAGTACTTC. The V and J genes are TRBV7-2 and TRBJ2-4; TRBD2 aligns across 8 bases. The V gene's germline CDR1 is SGHTA and CDR2 FQGNSA. The CDR3 runs to 14 residues. V was clipped by 5 bases and J by 8 bases; unmatched bases: 8.

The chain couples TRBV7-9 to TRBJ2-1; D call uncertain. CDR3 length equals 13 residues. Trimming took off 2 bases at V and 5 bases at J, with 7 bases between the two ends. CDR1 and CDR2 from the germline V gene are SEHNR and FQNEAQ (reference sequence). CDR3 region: CASSLYIDNEQFF. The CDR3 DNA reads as TGTGCCAGCAGCTTATATATTGACAATGAGCAGTTCTTC.

CDR3 DNA: TGTGCCAGCAGTGAAGGGCCTAGCGGGATCTACGAGCAGTACTTC. This gives the protein CASSEGPSGIYEQYF. The gene calls are TRBV2 and TRBJ2-7, with 9 bases that match TRBD2. V dropped 1 base and J dropped 3; count of bases not matched to a gene: 4. The length of the CDR3 is 15 residues. Germline CDR1 reads SNHLY; CDR2 reads FYNNEI.